The 31 T cell receptor beta chains in this list originate from one sample, sequenced in a study of neurological immune-mediated disorders. TCRdb re-derived calls from the 5' RACE reads in MiXCR, one entry per CDR3 protein. The sample yields about 58,000 distinct CDR3 sequences, around 3.4% seen once. The sample was PBMCs. These receptors were obtained from a woman aged 60 to 75 with multiple sclerosis.

This clonotype showed up many times. The V and J genes are TRBV7-3 and TRBJ1-1; TRBD1 is a possible D gene (5 bases). The CDR3 is 14 amino acids. V shed 5 bases and J shed 4 bases, with 14 bases lying between them. Germline V CDR1 and CDR2: SGHTA, FQGTGA. This CDR3 is CASSKGELGTEAFF. Written as DNA, the CDR3 is TGTGCCAGCAGCAAAGGGGAACTCGGCACTGAAGCTTTCTTT.

This clonotype was found many times. The rearrangement links TRBV27 to TRBJ1-5; the D gene is possibly TRBD1 (6 bases). Deletions cut 2 bases from V and 1 base from J, with 12 bases between. The CDR3 length is 16 residues. From germline, CDR1 is MNHEY and CDR2 SMNVEV (reference sequence). In DNA, the CDR3 is TGTGCCAGCAGTTTAAAGGGGGGTTGGAGCAATCAGCCCCAGCATTTT. Protein: CASSLKGGWSNQPQHF.

The sample holds many counts of this clonotype. This chain uses TRBV20-1 with TRBJ2-7; 9 bases are shared with TRBD1. Germline V gives CDR1 DFQATT, CDR2 SNEGSKA (reference sequence). The CDR3 has 14 residues. V lost 4 bases, J lost 3 bases, and 7 bases stayed unmatched. CDR3 sequence reads: CSAIGQGNIYEQYF. The CDR3 DNA follows: TGCAGTGCTATCGGACAGGGGAATATCTACGAGCAGTACTTC.

The sample holds many counts of this clonotype. As DNA, the CDR3 is TGCAGCGTTTCAGCTGCTAGCGGGGGAACAGATACGCAGTATTTT. Translated: CSVSAASGGTDTQYF. The chain carries TRBV29-1 and TRBJ2-3, with 10 bases aligning to TRBD2. Per germline, CDR1 SQVTM and CDR2 ANQGSEA. The CDR3 extends over 15 amino acids. Losses at the gene ends were 5 bases for V and 3 bases for J; bases not matched to a gene: 8.

This clonotype came up many times. CDR3 amino acids: CAIWAGEERTGELFF. The DNA of the CDR3 is TGTGCCATCTGGGCAGGGGAAGAAAGGACCGGGGAGCTGTTTTTT. The rearrangement joins TRBV10-3 to TRBJ2-2, with D maybe TRBD1 (6 bases). This CDR3 has 15 amino acids. The ends were cut back, 8 bases at V and 5 bases at J, with 18 bases in the middle. In germline, CDR1 is ENHRY, CDR2 SYGVKD.

This clonotype counts as medium-sized. The chain couples TRBV7-2 to TRBJ2-1; D is undetermined. Trimming removed 5 bases from V and 10 bases from J, with 21 bases in between. Germline-derived CDR1 and CDR2 are SGHTA and FQGNSA. There are 15 residues in the CDR3. The CDR3 nucleotides read TGTGCCAGCAGCCCCAACGCCGGTCCCCTGAAAGAGCAGTTCTTC. Its protein is CASSPNAGPLKEQFF.

This clonotype showed up many times. The chain uses TRBV28 and TRBJ2-7; unclear D gene. The CDR3 is 10 residues long. Germline loops: CDR1 MDHEN, CDR2 SYDVKM. Trimming took off 10 bases at V and 5 bases at J, with 9 bases between the two ends. The CDR3 here is CATGWHEQYF. DNA of the CDR3: TGTGCCACCGGATGGCACGAGCAGTACTTC.

This clonotype was observed many times. The chain is built from TRBV5-1 and TRBJ2-5; D tentatively reads TRBD1 or TRBD2 (5 bases each). This CDR3 is built from 14 residues. The V and J ends lost 4 bases and 5 bases respectively, with 15 bases between them. In germline, CDR1 is SGHRS, CDR2 YFSETQ. The CDR3 sequence is CASSVRGAQETQYF. In DNA, the CDR3 is TGCGCCAGCAGCGTCCGAGGGGCTCAGGAGACCCAGTACTTC. The full variable domain, with the rest looked up from reference TRBV5-1 and TRBJ2-5, is KAGVTQTPRYLIKTRGQQVTLSCSPISGHRSVSWYQQTPGQGLQFLFEYFSETQRNKGNFPGRFSGRQFSNSRSEMNVSTLELGDSALYLCASSVRGAQETQYFGPGTRLLVL.

This clonotype was observed at least ten times. The CDR3 DNA reads as TGTGCTTCAAGTCGGGACCCCAGCACAGATACGCAGTATTTT. Translating it yields CASSRDPSTDTQYF. This chain connects TRBV12-5 to TRBJ2-3; D is possibly TRBD1 or TRBD2 (5 bases each). The CDR3 has 14 amino acids. Trimming left V 11 bases short and J 0 bases short, with 15 bases between. CDR1 and CDR2 from the germline V gene are LGHNT and FRNRAP.

Many counts were recorded for this clonotype. The V call is TRBV3-1, the J call TRBJ1-2; no clear D gene. V dropped 1 base and J dropped 2 bases, with 11 bases sitting between them. Germline V CDR1 and CDR2: LGHDT, YNNKEL (reference sequence). The CDR3 is made up of 15 amino acids. CDR3 coding DNA: TGTGCCAGCAGCCAAGCTCTGGGAGCCAACTATGGCTACACCTTC. It yields the protein CASSQALGANYGYTF.

This clonotype was detected ten times or more. For the CDR3, the DNA is TGTGCCAGCAGTTCAGGCAGGGGGTACACTGAAGCTTTCTTT. Translating it yields CASSSGRGYTEAFF. This chain connects TRBV12-3 or TRBV12-4 to TRBJ1-1; 7 positions agree with TRBD1. This CDR3 comprises 14 residues. With 4 bases clipped from V and 3 bases from J, the junction kept 5 bases outside the gene matches.

This clonotype was seen at least ten times. The rearrangement links TRBV7-6 to TRBJ2-3; possibly TRBD2 for D (6 bases). The CDR3 runs to 16 residues. V dropped 5 bases and J dropped 5 bases, with 20 bases sitting between them. Germline lookup yields CDR1 SGHVS and CDR2 FNYEAQ. CDR3 in DNA: TGTGCCAGCAGCATCCTTACTAGCTCGGACGTAGATACGCAGTATTTT. This sequence encodes CASSILTSSDVDTQYF.

This clonotype showed up many times. The genes are TRBV7-2 and TRBJ2-3; D assignment may be TRBD1 or TRBD2 (6 bases each). Trimming took off 0 bases at V and 0 bases at J, with 10 bases between the two ends. The germline V gene has CDR1 SGHTA and CDR2 FQGNSA. CDR3 length equals 16 residues. The CDR3 region has the DNA TGTGCCAGCAGCTTAGCGGGGGGCCATAGCACAGATACGCAGTATTTT. Protein product: CASSLAGGHSTDTQYF.

This clonotype was seen ten or more times. V and J are TRBV11-2 and TRBJ1-1; a weak D match, TRBD1 (5 bases). This CDR3 is built from 14 residues. The germline V gene has CDR1 SGHAT and CDR2 FQNNGV. V was shortened by 2 bases and J by 7 bases, with 14 bases between the two germline ends. For the CDR3, the DNA is TGTGCCAGCAGCTTATTGGGGCCCGGGGATGAAGCTTTCTTT. Translation: CASSLLGPGDEAFF.

The sample holds many counts of this clonotype. V is TRBV20-1 and J is TRBJ2-7; 7 nucleotides agree with TRBD2. V shed 7 bases, J shed 3 bases, and the junction held 9 bases outside the gene matches. The length of the CDR3 is 13 residues. From germline, CDR1 is DFQATT and CDR2 SNEGSKA (reference sequence). CDR3 sequence: CSVSGTTGYEQYF. CDR3 nucleotides: TGCAGTGTTTCCGGGACTACCGGCTACGAGCAGTACTTC.

The chain recombines TRBV20-1 with TRBJ2-7, with D possibly matching TRBD2 (5 bases). The CDR3 contains 17 residues. Between the trimmed V and J ends, which lost 3 bases and 6 bases, there was a span of 27 bases. Germline lookup yields CDR1 DFQATT and CDR2 SNEGSKA (reference sequence). CDR3 nucleotides: TGCAGTGCTAGGTCTGGGAGATCAAGTCGATTGCCCCCCGAGCAGTACTTC. This translates into CSARSGRSSRLPPEQYF.

This clonotype was observed many times. The chain uses TRBV20-1 and TRBJ2-2; TRBD2 matches 9 bases. With 3 bases clipped from V and 1 base from J, the junction kept 9 bases outside the gene matches. The germline V gene encodes CDR1 DFQATT and CDR2 SNEGSKA (reference sequence). CDR3 length: 17 residues. CDR3 nucleotide sequence: TGCAGTGCTAGCCCGCTTCGGACTAGCGAGAACACCGGGGAGCTGTTTTTT. It codes for CSASPLRTSENTGELFF.

At least ten counts were recorded for this clonotype. CDR3 DNA: TGTGCCAGCAGCTTTATGCTGCCCTTACTAGCGGGAGACGACGAGCAGTACTTC. It codes for CASSFMLPLLAGDDEQYF. The rearrangement links TRBV5-6 to TRBJ2-7; 11 bases line up with TRBD2. Germline trimming cut 2 bases from V and 5 bases from J; bases unmatched to any gene: 15. The germline gives CDR1 SGHDT, CDR2 YYEEEE. The CDR3 covers 18 residues.

This clonotype occurred many times. The CDR3 here is CASSSRAGGFWQETQYF. As DNA, the CDR3 is TGTGCCAGCAGCAGCCGAGCGGGAGGGTTTTGGCAAGAGACCCAGTACTTC. The chain couples TRBV21-1 to TRBJ2-5; the table's D call TRBD2 went unverified against the DNA. TRBV21-1 is flagged as a pseudogene. This CDR3 is 17 amino acids long.

This clonotype appeared many times. The gene calls are TRBV7-2 and TRBJ2-1; D perhaps matches TRBD1 (5 bases). The V end was cut by 5 bases, the J end by 1 base, with 12 bases between. This CDR3 is 15 amino acids long. Germline CDR1 and CDR2: SGHTA and FQGNSA. In DNA, the CDR3 is TGTGCCAGCAGCCCCCAGGCAGGGTCCTACAATGAGCAGTTCTTC. Translation: CASSPQAGSYNEQFF.

This clonotype was seen repeatedly, ten times or more. The V call is TRBV7-9, the J call TRBJ1-2, with TRBD1 matching 9 bases. V was pared by 4 bases and J by 10 bases, with 4 bases of the junction left unmatched. This CDR3 has 12 residues. From germline, CDR1 is SEHNR and CDR2 FQNEAQ (reference sequence). CDR3 nucleotides: TGTGCCAGCAGCTGGGGACAGGGATCCTACACCTTC. Protein sequence: CASSWGQGSYTF.

This clonotype was counted ten times or more. V is TRBV7-9 and J is TRBJ2-1, with D possibly TRBD2 on 6 matching bases. CDR1 and CDR2 from the germline V gene are SEHNR and FQNEAQ (reference sequence). The CDR3 extends over 16 amino acids. V lost 3 bases, J lost 5 bases, and 17 bases lay in between. In DNA form, the CDR3 reads TGTGCCAGCAGCTTGCTTCTGCGGGGAGATCACAATGAGCAGTTCTTC. As protein: CASSLLLRGDHNEQFF.

This rearrangement joins TRBV7-2 to TRBJ2-1, with 7 bases lining up with TRBD1. Trimming cost V 1 base and J 4 bases; bases outside gene matches: 7. Germline V CDR1 and CDR2: SGHTA, FQGNSA. The CDR3 contains 16 residues. As DNA, the CDR3 is TGTGCCAGCAGCTTAGTTCTCAAGGGACAGTACAATGAGCAGTTCTTC. It specifies CASSLVLKGQYNEQFF.

This clonotype was observed many times. The chain uses TRBV2 and TRBJ2-7; 11 bases match TRBD1. CDR3 length equals 15 residues. V was clipped by 4 bases and J by 5 bases; unmatched bases: 7. Germline V CDR1 and CDR2: SNHLY, FYNNEI. For the CDR3, the DNA is TGTGCCAGCAGTGTAGAGGGGACAGGGGGGAACGAGCAGTACTTC. Translation: CASSVEGTGGNEQYF.

V and J are TRBV10-3 and TRBJ1-2; D is undetermined. Trimming took 8 bases from V and 0 from J, leaving 16 bases between them. The V gene's germline CDR1 is ENHRY and CDR2 SYGVKD. The CDR3 covers 15 residues. This CDR3 reads CAIGDVETPNYGYTF. The CDR3 nucleotides are TGTGCCATCGGGGATGTAGAGACACCTAACTATGGCTACACCTTC.

This clonotype appeared many times. The chain uses TRBV5-5 and TRBJ2-1; 7 positions agree with TRBD2. CDR1 is SGHKS, CDR2 YYEKEE, per germline (reference sequence). V lost 2 bases and J lost 8; bases outside the gene matches: 10. The CDR3 is 15 amino acids. The CDR3 is CASSLLASASHEQFF. The CDR3 coding sequence is TGTGCCAGCAGCTTACTAGCGTCGGCCTCGCATGAGCAGTTCTTC.

At least ten counts were recorded for this clonotype. This rearrangement joins TRBV7-9 to TRBJ1-1; no reliable D call. The CDR3 has 14 residues. Trimming shortened V by 7 bases and J by 0 bases, and 12 bases separated the two germline ends. Germline assignment: CDR1 SEHNR and CDR2 FQNEAQ (reference sequence). CDR3 region: CASNLGVLNTEAFF. The CDR3 region has the DNA TGTGCCAGCAACCTCGGGGTTTTGAACACTGAAGCTTTCTTT.

At least ten counts were recorded for this clonotype. The CDR3 region has the DNA TGTGCCAGCAGCGCCTACCTCGGGAGGCTAAATTCACCCCTCCACTTT. Translation gives CASSAYLGRLNSPLHF. The chain employs TRBV9 and TRBJ1-6, with D hard to call. CDR3 length equals 16 residues. V was clipped by 3 bases and J by 7 bases, with 17 bases between them. The germline V gene encodes CDR1 SGDLS and CDR2 YYNGEE.

In its sample, this clonotype was seen many times. The chain uses TRBV20-1 and TRBJ2-7, with 8 bases fitting TRBD1. CDR1 DFQATT and CDR2 SNEGSKA come from the germline V gene (reference sequence). The CDR3 sequence is 11 residues long. The CDR3 reads CSEQGDAEQYF. DNA for the CDR3: TGCTCCGAACAGGGGGACGCCGAGCAGTACTTC.

This clonotype came up many times. The chain uses TRBV28 and TRBJ2-2; 9 positions agree with TRBD2. CDR3 size: 16 residues. The J segment lost 7 bases and the V segment lost 3 bases, leaving 9 bases of the junction unmatched. The germline V gene encodes CDR1 MDHEN and CDR2 SYDVKM. The CDR3: CASSFFGGRVGGELFF. CDR3 nucleotide sequence: TGTGCCAGCAGTTTTTTTGGCGGGAGGGTCGGCGGGGAGCTGTTTTTT. Full variable domain (missing parts from reference TRBV28 and TRBJ2-2): DVKVTQSSRYLVKRTGEKVFLECVQDMDHENMFWYRQDPGLGLRLIYFSYDVKMKEKGDIPEGYSVSREKKERFSLILESASTNQTSMYLCASSFFGGRVGGELFFGEGSRLTVL.

This clonotype was observed many times. The chain recombines TRBV28 with TRBJ2-5, with D perhaps matching TRBD1 or TRBD2 (5 bases each). Germline CDR1 and CDR2: MDHEN and SYDVKM. The CDR3 is 15 amino acids. Trimming cost V 3 bases and J 1 base, with 12 bases left between them. DNA for the CDR3: TGTGCCAGCAGTTTCGGGGCAGGGCGCCAAGAGACCCAGTACTTC. It specifies CASSFGAGRQETQYF.